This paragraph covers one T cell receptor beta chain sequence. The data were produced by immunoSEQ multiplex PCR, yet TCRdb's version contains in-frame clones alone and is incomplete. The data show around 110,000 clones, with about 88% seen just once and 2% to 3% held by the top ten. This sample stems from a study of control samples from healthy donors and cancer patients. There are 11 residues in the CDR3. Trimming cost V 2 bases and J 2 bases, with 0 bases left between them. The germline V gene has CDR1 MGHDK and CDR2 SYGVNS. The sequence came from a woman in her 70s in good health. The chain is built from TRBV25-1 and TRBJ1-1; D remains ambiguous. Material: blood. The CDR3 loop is CASSENTEAFF. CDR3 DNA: TGTGCCAGCAGTGAAAACACTGAAGCTTTCTTT.